These 31 T cell receptor beta chains came from one sample sequenced in a study of T-cell reconstitution after alpha-beta-depleted transplantation in children. Using unique molecular identifiers, the investigators prepared the TCRbeta library. MiXCR was run by TCRdb on the PCR reads, yielding one entry per CDR3 protein. The table records about 900,000 distinct CDR3 sequences, less than 30% of them present only once. Sample: PBMCs, mostly from graft donor cells, taken 360 days after TCRalphabeta/CD19-depleted stem cell transplant. Source of these receptors: a boy under two years old who had a stem cell transplant for SCID, so the T cells may come from the graft donor.

This clonotype was observed many times. The chain employs TRBV9 and TRBJ1-6; D possibly corresponds to TRBD1 (5 bases). Germline-derived CDR1 and CDR2 are SGDLS and YYNGEE. V gave up 3 bases and J gave up 9 bases, with 7 bases separating them. The CDR3 has 12 amino acids. The CDR3 nucleotides read TGTGCCAGCAGCGGCCAGGGTTCACCCCTCCACTTT. Translated: CASSGQGSPLHF.

This clonotype has more than one count but fewer than ten. The V gene is TRBV20-1, the J gene TRBJ1-4; 9 bases match TRBD1. The CDR3 length is 15 residues. Germline V gives CDR1 DFQATT, CDR2 SNEGSKA (reference sequence). The V gene end was trimmed by 6 bases and the J gene end by 3 bases; junction bases not matched to a gene: 8. CDR3 nucleotide sequence: TGCAGTGCCACGACAGGGGGGGGTGCTAATGAAAAACTGTTTTTT. This codes for CSATTGGGANEKLFF.

This clonotype occurred a few times. The rearrangement links TRBV4-3 to TRBJ2-2; 7 bases fit TRBD1. The CDR3 contains 16 residues. Losses at the gene ends were 4 bases for V and 4 bases for J; bases not matched to a gene: 9. Germline V gene sequence: CDR1 LGHNA, CDR2 YSLEER. The CDR3 nucleotides read TGCGCCAGCAGCCTCTCACAGGGGCTAGGCACCGGGGAGCTGTTTTTT. Translation: CASSLSQGLGTGELFF.

In its sample, this clonotype was seen once. The V gene is TRBV12-3 or TRBV12-4, the J gene TRBJ1-1; 8 bases fit TRBD1. The CDR3 is made up of 14 amino acids. J gave up 13 bases and V 5 bases, and 15 bases lay outside the gene matches. DNA for the CDR3: TGTGCCAGCAGTCACGACAACAGGGGGGCTCTACATTTCTTT. This translates into CASSHDNRGALHFF.

The rearrangement joins TRBV4-1 to TRBJ1-3; 7 nucleotides agree with TRBD1. Trimming at V came to 5 bases and at J to 0 bases, leaving 10 bases not matched to a gene. Germline V gene lookup returns CDR1 MGHRA and CDR2 YSYEKL. The CDR3 runs to 17 residues. This CDR3 reads CASSSQRTGDSGNTIYF. Written as DNA, the CDR3 is TGCGCCAGCAGCTCGCAGAGGACAGGCGACTCTGGAAACACCATATATTTT.

This chain links TRBV7-8 with TRBJ1-4, with 7 bases matching TRBD1. J was trimmed by 1 base and V by 5 bases; bases with no gene match: 4. The CDR3 loop spans 15 amino acids. Germline V gene sequence: CDR1 SGHVS, CDR2 FQNEAQ. This CDR3 reads CASSRGDRTNEKLFF. DNA for the CDR3: TGTGCCAGCAGCAGGGGGGACAGAACTAATGAAAAACTGTTTTTT.

This chain links TRBV15 with TRBJ2-7; perhaps TRBD1 as D (6 bases). CDR3 length: 14 amino acids. V lost 1 base to trimming and J lost 3 bases, with 10 bases between them. Germline values: CDR1 LNHNV, CDR2 YYDKDF (reference sequence). For the CDR3, the DNA is TGTGCCACCAGCAGAGCAACAGGGCACTACGAGCAGTACTTC. Residues: CATSRATGHYEQYF.

The J gene is TRBJ1-5, the V gene TRBV19; TRBD1 is a possible D gene (6 bases). The length of the CDR3 is 16 residues. Deletions cut 7 bases from V and 0 bases from J, with 16 bases between. Germline V lookup: CDR1 LNHDA, CDR2 SQIVND (reference sequence). The CDR3 here is CASTPTDRSSNQPQHF. In DNA form, the CDR3 reads TGTGCCAGTACCCCCACTGACAGGTCTAGCAATCAGCCCCAGCATTTT.

The rearrangement joins TRBV7-8 to TRBJ2-7; TRBD2 is a possible D gene (5 bases). Per germline, CDR1 SGHVS and CDR2 FQNEAQ. V lost 1 base, J lost 4 bases, and 8 bases lay in between. The CDR3 covers 13 residues. Here the CDR3 reads CASSLVANYEQYF. CDR3 sequence (DNA): TGTGCCAGCAGCTTAGTAGCGAATTACGAGCAGTACTTC. The whole variable domain, filled in from reference TRBV7-8 and TRBJ2-7, reads GAGVSQSPRYKVAKRGQDVALRCDPISGHVSLFWYQQALGQGPEFLTYFQNEAQLDKSGLPSDRFFAERPEGSVSTLKIQRTQQEDSAVYLCASSLVANYEQYFGPGTRLTVT.

The genes are TRBV20-1 and TRBJ1-1; weak D call: TRBD1 (5 bases). V was clipped by 6 bases and J by 1 base, with 15 bases between them. The CDR3 has 14 amino acids. The germline gives CDR1 DFQATT, CDR2 SNEGSKA (reference sequence). CDR3 coding DNA: TGCAGTGCCCCCCGGACCGGGGGGAACACTGAAGCTTTCTTT. Its protein is CSAPRTGGNTEAFF.

The chain recombines TRBV5-8 with TRBJ2-5, with D possibly being TRBD1 (6 bases). With 2 bases removed from V and 9 bases from J, the gap between germline ends came to 17 bases. The CDR3 length is 14 residues. Germline V CDR1 and CDR2: SGHTS, YDEGEE. In DNA, the CDR3 is TGTGCCAGCAGCTTCAGTTCGGGACCAGGGGCCCAGTACTTC. It yields the protein CASSFSSGPGAQYF.

The gene calls are TRBV5-1 and TRBJ2-7; D remains unclear. The CDR3 spans 13 residues. Deletions cut 2 bases from V and 6 bases from J, with 12 bases between. Germline V gene data show CDR1 as SGHRS and CDR2 as YFSETQ. Written as DNA, the CDR3 is TGCGCCAGCAGCTTCGTCTTGGGTAGCGAGCAGTACTTC. It yields the protein CASSFVLGSEQYF.

There are a few counts of this clonotype. The rearrangement uses TRBV20-1 and TRBJ2-7; perhaps TRBD2 as D (6 bases). This CDR3 region has 13 residues. The germline V gene encodes CDR1 DFQATT and CDR2 SNEGSKA (reference sequence). V lost 1 base, J lost 6 bases, and 13 bases lay in between. For the CDR3, the DNA is TGCAGTGCTAGAGGTTGGAGGGGTGCCGAGCAGTACTTC. It specifies CSARGWRGAEQYF.

This clonotype was detected only a few times. V usage is TRBV12-3 or TRBV12-4 and J usage is TRBJ2-6; D is ambiguous. The CDR3 runs to 17 residues. Trimming took off 6 bases at V and 1 base at J, with 16 bases between the two ends. The CDR3 DNA reads TGTGCCAGCAGCCCTAGGCAGGCCTCATCTGGGGCCAACGTCCTGACTTTC. Amino acids: CASSPRQASSGANVLTF.

This clonotype was seen a few times. The chain combines TRBV4-2 with TRBJ2-3; D unresolved. Germline assignment: CDR1 LGHNA and CDR2 YNFKEQ. The CDR3 loop spans 15 amino acids. The V end was cut by 2 bases, the J end by 0 bases, with 9 bases between. The DNA of the CDR3 is TGTGCCAGCAGCCAACCCCAGACTAGCACAGATACGCAGTATTTT. It translates to CASSQPQTSTDTQYF.

V gene TRBV24-1 combines with J gene TRBJ2-2, with no clear D. The germline V gene has CDR1 KGHDR and CDR2 SFDVKD. The V end was cut by 6 bases, the J end by 2 bases, with 9 bases between. CDR3 size: 14 residues. In DNA form, the CDR3 reads TGTGCCACCAGTCCCAGAGCCAACACCGGGGAGCTGTTTTTT. This encodes CATSPRANTGELFF.

This chain links TRBV12-3 or TRBV12-4 with TRBJ2-3; TRBD2 might be the D (5 bases). V gave up 5 bases and J gave up 0 bases, with 15 bases separating them. The CDR3 is made up of 16 amino acids. This CDR3 is CASSLEERDSTDTQYF. CDR3 in DNA: TGTGCCAGCAGTCTCGAAGAGAGGGATAGCACAGATACGCAGTATTTT.

This rearrangement joins TRBV9 to TRBJ2-1, with TRBD1 matching over 7 bases. The V gene end was trimmed by 4 bases and the J gene end by 8 bases; junction bases not matched to a gene: 15. The CDR3 has 16 amino acids. Germline CDR1 reads SGDLS; CDR2 reads YYNGEE. The CDR3 reads CASSLEGAPSRHEQFF. DNA of the CDR3: TGTGCCAGCAGCCTAGAGGGGGCCCCGTCTCGCCATGAGCAGTTCTTC.

The V call is TRBV5-1, the J call TRBJ1-5; D not certain. The ends were cut back, 4 bases at V and 4 bases at J, with 15 bases in the middle. This CDR3 is 15 amino acids long. Germline lookup yields CDR1 SGHRS and CDR2 YFSETQ. The CDR3: CASSQGPEGNQPQHF. The CDR3 DNA reads TGCGCCAGCAGCCAAGGGCCGGAAGGAAATCAGCCCCAGCATTTT.

This clonotype was seen more than once but under ten times. The gene calls are TRBV27 and TRBJ2-1, with 10 bases that match TRBD2. The CDR3 length is 16 residues. Germline lookup yields CDR1 MNHEY and CDR2 SMNVEV (reference sequence). V trimming: 5 bases; J trimming: 3 bases; junction bases outside the gene matches: 7. As DNA, the CDR3 is TGTGCCAGCAGTGATCCCGGGACTAGCGACTACAATGAGCAGTTCTTC. Translating gives CASSDPGTSDYNEQFF.

This chain connects TRBV30 to TRBJ2-3; 10 bases agree with TRBD2. J lost 3 bases, V lost 2 bases, and 8 bases had no gene match. Germline V gene sequence: CDR1 GTSNPN, CDR2 SVGIG (reference sequence). The CDR3 totals 16 residues. The CDR3 protein is CAWSSLAGTSTDTQYF. The CDR3 region has the DNA TGTGCCTGGAGTTCACTAGCGGGGACGAGTACAGATACGCAGTATTTT. Full variable domain (missing parts from reference TRBV30 and TRBJ2-3): SQTIHQWPATLVQPVGSPLSLECTVEGTSNPNLYWYRQAAGRGLQLLFYSVGIGQISSEVPQNLSASRPQDRQFILSSKKLLLSDSGFYLCAWSSLAGTSTDTQYFGPGTRLTVL.

The CDR3 here is CASSLATDRAYGYTF. The DNA for the CDR3 is TGCGCCAGCAGCTTGGCCACCGACAGGGCGTATGGCTACACCTTC. The chain employs TRBV5-1 and TRBJ1-2; TRBD1 aligns across 7 bases. The CDR3 totals 15 residues. After removal of 0 bases from V and 5 bases from J, the junction contained 7 bases not matched to a gene. Germline lookup yields CDR1 SGHRS and CDR2 YFSETQ.

Only a few counts were recorded for this clonotype. The chain employs TRBV5-1 and TRBJ1-1, with D perhaps matching TRBD1 (5 bases). The CDR3 runs to 12 residues. The germline V and J ends were trimmed by 4 bases and 8 bases, with 12 bases remaining between them. Germline lookup yields CDR1 SGHRS and CDR2 YFSETQ. The CDR3 bases are TGCGCCAGCAGCGTCCAGGGTGCCGAAGCTTTCTTT. This encodes CASSVQGAEAFF.

This clonotype was seen only a few times. The V and J genes are TRBV4-1 and TRBJ2-7; a weak D match, TRBD2 (6 bases). Trimming pared 6 bases from V and 6 bases from J, leaving 18 bases between. The CDR3 runs 14 residues. Germline CDR1 reads MGHRA; CDR2 reads YSYEKL. DNA for the CDR3: TGCGCCAGCAGTGCCTCGGGGCTGGGGGGCGAGCAGTACTTC. Its protein is CASSASGLGGEQYF.

V gene TRBV2 combines with J gene TRBJ2-7; D is undetermined. This CDR3 has 15 residues. Per germline, CDR1 SNHLY and CDR2 FYNNEI. The ends were cut back, 4 bases at V and 6 bases at J, with 19 bases in the middle. As DNA, the CDR3 is TGTGCCAGCAGTGCCCTAGATACACGTACGGCCGAGCAGTACTTC. Protein product: CASSALDTRTAEQYF.

The V call is TRBV11-2, the J call TRBJ1-4; D gene uncertain. The V end was cut by 5 bases, the J end by 11 bases, with 12 bases between. This CDR3 contains 12 residues. Per the germline V gene, CDR1 is SGHAT and CDR2 is FQNNGV. The CDR3 DNA sequence: TGTGCCAGCAGCCCCGGCATTCCTAAACTGTTTTTT. The encoded protein is CASSPGIPKLFF.

The chain is built from TRBV11-3 and TRBJ2-1, with D tentatively TRBD1 or TRBD2 (5 bases each). Between the trimmed V and J ends, which lost 1 base and 5 bases, there was a span of 15 bases. This CDR3 is 16 amino acids long. CDR1 and CDR2 (germline): SGHNT, YENEEA. CDR3 residues: CASSLGGSGRDNEQFF. The CDR3 DNA sequence: TGTGCCAGCAGCTTAGGGGGCTCGGGACGCGACAATGAGCAGTTCTTC.

The sample holds a few counts of this clonotype. The J gene is TRBJ2-2, the V gene TRBV11-2, with D unclear. The V end lost 2 bases, the J end lost 8 bases, and 12 bases lay between the germline ends. CDR1 is SGHAT, CDR2 FQNNGV, per germline. This CDR3 comprises 14 residues. CDR3 nucleotide sequence: TGTGCCAGCAGCTTATTAACCCGAATAGGGGAGCTGTTTTTT. As protein: CASSLLTRIGELFF.

The rearrangement links TRBV4-3 to TRBJ1-1; D gene uncertain. The germline V gene encodes CDR1 LGHNA and CDR2 YSLEER. This CDR3 region has 14 residues. V was clipped by 3 bases and J by 0 bases, with 8 bases between them. The CDR3 bases are TGCGCCAGCAGCCACGTGTTTATGAACACTGAAGCTTTCTTT. Protein product: CASSHVFMNTEAFF.

The rearrangement uses TRBV5-1 and TRBJ2-5; 13 bases match TRBD2. Per the germline V gene, CDR1 is SGHRS and CDR2 is YFSETQ. The CDR3 totals 17 residues. The V segment lost 4 bases and the J segment 5 bases; nucleotides outside the gene matches: 11. CDR3 in amino acids: CASSPPGLAGTFETQYF. In DNA, the CDR3 is TGCGCCAGCAGCCCTCCGGGACTAGCGGGGACCTTCGAGACCCAGTACTTC.

The CDR3 bases are TGTGCCAGCAGCCCCCCCTGGGGGGGGAGGACAGATACGCAGTATTTT. It encodes CASSPPWGGRTDTQYF. The chain is built from TRBV7-9 and TRBJ2-3; 7 bases are a match to TRBD2. V shed 5 bases and J 3 bases; nucleotides not matched to a gene: 11. From germline, CDR1 is SEHNR and CDR2 FQNEAQ (reference sequence). CDR3 size: 16 residues. The whole variable domain, remainder taken from reference TRBV7-9 and TRBJ2-3, is DTGVSQNPRHKITKRGQNVTFRCDPISEHNRLYWYRQTLGQGPEFLTYFQNEAQLEKSRLLSDRFSAERPKGSFSTLEIQRTEQGDSAMYLCASSPPWGGRTDTQYFGPGTRLTVL.